These 6 T cell receptor beta chains originate from one sample sequenced in a study of blood T cells in healthy people across ages. Alongside a J-beta primer mix, a sample-barcoded 5' primer served in a second PCR lasting roughly 6 to 11 cycles. From the 5' RACE reads, TCRdb called clonotypes with MiXCR, one entry per CDR3 protein. Of fewer than 800,000 distinct CDR3 sequences listed, around 25% are singletons. The same specimen was also included in a second study, on T cells of mothers and their children.

Specimen: blood. Receptors originate from a boy under 18 in good health.

This chain connects TRBV7-2 to TRBJ2-5; no firm D call. The J call may be mistaken, given a closer DNA end match to TRBJ2-7. This CDR3 is built from 13 residues. Germline V gene sequence: CDR1 SGHTA, CDR2 FQGNSA. The CDR3, as DNA: TGTGCCAGCAGACCCCTCCCAGGCTACGAGCAGTACTTC. It yields the protein CASRPLPGYEQYF.

This clonotype appeared a few times. The CDR3 DNA sequence: TGTGCCAGCAGCTTAGCGCCGTTTGCGGAGGGCTACACCTTC. It is translated as CASSLAPFAEGYTF. This chain links TRBV7-9 with TRBJ1-2; D is unclear. Trimming pared 0 bases from V and 8 bases from J, leaving 13 bases between. CDR3 length: 14 residues. The V gene's germline CDR1 is SEHNR and CDR2 FQNEAQ (reference sequence). Complete variable domain (other parts from reference TRBV7-9 and TRBJ1-2): DTGVSQNPRHKITKRGQNVTFRCDPISEHNRLYWYRQTLGQGPEFLTYFQNEAQLEKSRLLSDRFSAERPKGSFSTLEIQRTEQGDSAMYLCASSLAPFAEGYTFGSGTRLTVV.

The V and J genes are TRBV15 and TRBJ1-5, with a possible D match to TRBD1 (5 bases). From germline, CDR1 is LNHNV and CDR2 YYDKDF (reference sequence). Trimming cost V 0 bases and J 1 base, with 10 bases left between them. This CDR3 comprises 16 residues. The CDR3 DNA reads as TGTGCCACCAGCAGAGACCCGGGGGTAAGCAATCAGCCCCAGCATTTT. Its protein is CATSRDPGVSNQPQHF. Full variable domain (missing parts from reference TRBV15 and TRBJ1-5): DAMVIQNPRYQVTQFGKPVTLSCSQTLNHNVMYWYQQKSSQAPKLLFHYYDKDFNNEADTPDNFQSRRPNTSFCFLDIRSPGLGDTAMYLCATSRDPGVSNQPQHFGDGTRLSIL.

This clonotype was seen repeatedly, ten times or more. The chain recombines TRBV12-3 or TRBV12-4 with TRBJ1-5; D remains ambiguous. Between the trimmed V and J ends, which lost 3 bases and 0 bases, there was a span of 0 bases. The CDR3 is made up of 12 amino acids. CDR3 residues: CASSFSNQPQHF. The CDR3 bases are TGTGCCAGCAGTTTTAGCAATCAGCCCCAGCATTTT.

V is TRBV27 and J is TRBJ2-7; 7 positions match TRBD1. The V gene's germline CDR1 is MNHEY and CDR2 SMNVEV (reference sequence). With V trimmed by 1 base and J by 6 bases, 3 bases remained unmatched. CDR3 length: 13 residues. This chain's CDR3 is CASSLFRDSEQYF. For the CDR3, the DNA is TGTGCCAGCAGTTTATTTAGGGACAGCGAGCAGTACTTC.

The chain links TRBV29-1 to TRBJ2-7; D is possibly TRBD1 or TRBD2 (6 bases each). The CDR3 is 12 amino acids. CDR1 SQVTM and CDR2 ANQGSEA come from the germline V gene. V was shortened by 5 bases and J by 5 bases, with 13 bases between the two germline ends. The CDR3, as DNA: TGCAGCGTTCTGGGGGGCCCACACGAGCAGTACTTC. Its protein is CSVLGGPHEQYF.